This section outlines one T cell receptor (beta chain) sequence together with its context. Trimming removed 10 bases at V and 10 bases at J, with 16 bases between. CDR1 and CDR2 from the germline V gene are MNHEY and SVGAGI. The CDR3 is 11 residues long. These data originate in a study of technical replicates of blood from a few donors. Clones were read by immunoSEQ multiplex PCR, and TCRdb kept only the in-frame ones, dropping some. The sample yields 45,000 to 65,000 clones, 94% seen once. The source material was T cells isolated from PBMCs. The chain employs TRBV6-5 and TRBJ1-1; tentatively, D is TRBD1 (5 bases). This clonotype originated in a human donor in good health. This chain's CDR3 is CATHVGGGAFF. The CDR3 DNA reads TGTGCCACCCATGTCGGGGGGGGAGCTTTCTTT.